This paragraph reports one T cell receptor (beta chain). What it recognizes is unknown. Pooled in the analysis were second doses at about 4 or about 12 weeks. The data derive from a study of T cell responses to AZD1222 COVID-19 vaccine. Whole-study results and caveats: Clonal diversity may have been underestimated, and the donors were mostly white British, with more females than males.

Profiled with immunoSEQ multiplex PCR; TCRdb holds only in-frame clones, not every one. This sample has about 99,000 clones, with approximately 90% found just once. The sequencing used peripheral blood, collected 28 days after the second AZD1222 dose. The TCR was taken from an adult who received the AZD1222 COVID-19 vaccine.

In DNA, the CDR3 is TGTGCCAGCAGTTTACAGGGGAACTATGGCTACACCTTC. This codes for CASSLQGNYGYTF. This sequence joins TRBV28 and TRBJ1-2, with D tentatively TRBD1 (6 bases). CDR3 length equals 13 residues. Germline V CDR1 and CDR2: MDHEN, SYDVKM. The ends were cut back, 2 bases at V and 2 bases at J, with 6 bases in the middle.